Presented here are 2 T cell receptor beta chains from one specimen sequenced in a study of blood T cell repertoires in COVID-19. The method was immunoSEQ multiplex PCR; TCRdb's version includes in-frame clones alone and lacks a portion of them. The table records some 200,000 clones, around 76% of them present only once. The source material was peripheral blood. These receptors were taken from a woman in her forties or fifties with active or convalescent COVID-19.

J is TRBJ1-3 and V is TRBV9; tentatively, D is TRBD1 (6 bases). V dropped 4 bases and J dropped 4 bases, with 18 bases sitting between them. The CDR3 runs to 16 residues. The V gene's germline CDR1 is SGDLS and CDR2 YYNGEE. The CDR3 loop is CASSTSTGNLGNTIYF. The CDR3 nucleotides are TGTGCCAGCAGCACCTCAACAGGGAATCTCGGAAACACCATATATTTT.

This clone was counted many times. V and J are TRBV4-2 and TRBJ2-2; TRBD1 might be the D (5 bases). CDR1 and CDR2 from the germline V gene are LGHNA and YNFKEQ. The CDR3 is 14 residues long. The V end lost 0 bases, the J end lost 3 bases, and 5 bases lay between the germline ends. CDR3 sequence reads: CASSQDRDTGELFF. In nucleotides, the CDR3 is TGTGCCAGCAGCCAAGACAGGGACACCGGGGAGCTGTTTTTT.